These 8 T cell receptor beta chains share one sample of origin, sequenced in a study of T cells in Graves' hyperthyroidism and ophthalmopathy (dated by TCRdb to the late 2010s). The library was obtained by multiplex PCR. Instrument on record: Illumina HiSeq 2000. The TCR beta CDR3 regions were amplified from the RNA transcripts. For the first round of RT-PCR on the TCR CDR3, the HTBI primer set was used together with the Qiagen OneStep RT-PCR kit. TCRdb passed the public sequencing reads through fastp at Q25 and MiXCR, retaining productive beta sequences. Rows are combined by CDR3 protein, so each entry shows the most common genes and DNA. The sample table records 640,000 or so distinct CDR3 sequences; over 12% of these occur just once. The ten largest clonotypes hold roughly 4.5% of the sample. Source material: blood. These receptors were obtained from a woman between 40 and 50 years old with Graves' ophthalmopathy.

This chain connects TRBV2 to TRBJ1-6, with a possible D match to TRBD1 (5 bases). The CDR3 spans 14 residues. CDR1 and CDR2 from the germline V gene are SNHLY and FYNNEI. V shed 3 bases and J shed 9 bases, with 12 bases lying between them. CDR3 DNA: TGTGCCAGCAGTGACAGGGAAGGCAGTTCACCCCTCCACTTT. Protein sequence: CASSDREGSSPLHF.

This clonotype was detected ten times or more. The CDR3: CATSREGVTGRGENGYTF. In DNA form, the CDR3 reads TGTGCCACCAGCAGAGAAGGTGTTACAGGGAGAGGTGAAAATGGCTACACCTTC. The chain has TRBV15 and TRBJ1-2; a weak D match, TRBD1 (6 bases). The V gene's germline CDR1 is LNHNV and CDR2 YYDKDF (reference sequence). The CDR3 loop spans 18 amino acids. V was pared by 0 bases and J by 6 bases, with 23 bases between.

This clonotype was recorded at least ten times. The genes are TRBV13 and TRBJ1-1, with D unresolved. The CDR3 spans 15 residues. CDR1 is PRHDT and CDR2 is FYEKMQ in the germline V gene (reference sequence). The V end lost 2 bases, the J end lost 1 base, and 11 bases lay between the germline ends. DNA for the CDR3: TGTGCCAGCAGCTTACGAAGGAAAGAGAACACTGAAGCTTTCTTT. Translation gives CASSLRRKENTEAFF.

The DNA for the CDR3 is TGCGCCAGCAGCCCAAGCGGCGGGGCTAGCGGTTACCAAGAGACCCAGTACTTC. Protein sequence: CASSPSGGASGYQETQYF. The chain is built from TRBV4-1 and TRBJ2-5, with 7 bases matching TRBD2. There are 18 residues in the CDR3. The germline V gene encodes CDR1 MGHRA and CDR2 YSYEKL. Trimming removed 4 bases from V and 0 bases from J; junction bases left unmatched: 14.

This clonotype occurred many times. The chain carries TRBV18 and TRBJ1-5; D not resolved. Germline CDR1 is KGHSH and CDR2 is LQKENI. There are 13 residues in the CDR3. Trimming stripped 3 bases from V and 3 bases from J, with 6 bases between. Here the CDR3 reads CASSPSTNQPQHF. The CDR3 nucleotides read TGTGCCAGCTCACCCTCTACCAATCAGCCCCAGCATTTT.

This clonotype has at least ten counts. The chain employs TRBV5-1 and TRBJ2-7; the match to TRBD1 covers 7 bases. The CDR3 totals 14 residues. Germline values: CDR1 SGHRS, CDR2 YFSETQ. Trimming at V came to 3 bases and at J to 1 base, leaving 4 bases not matched to a gene. The CDR3: CASSWTGQSYEQYF. CDR3 sequence (DNA): TGCGCCAGCAGCTGGACAGGTCAGTCCTACGAGCAGTACTTC. The full variable domain, in which reference TRBV5-1 and TRBJ2-7 provide the parts outside the CDR3, is KAGVTQTPRYLIKTRGQQVTLSCSPISGHRSVSWYQQTPGQGLQFLFEYFSETQRNKGNFPGRFSGRQFSNSRSEMNVSTLELGDSALYLCASSWTGQSYEQYFGPGTRLTVT.

This clonotype was observed at least ten times. The rearrangement links TRBV6-9 to TRBJ2-7; 11 bases fit TRBD2. Germline CDR1 is MNHGY and CDR2 is SVAAGI. V shed 10 bases and J 3 bases; nucleotides not matched to a gene: 5. The CDR3 length is 13 residues. In DNA form, the CDR3 reads TGTGCCACGGGACTAGCGGCTTACTACGAGCAGTACTTC. Encoded protein: CATGLAAYYEQYF.

This clonotype appeared a few times. V usage is TRBV13 and J usage is TRBJ2-7, with D perhaps being TRBD1 or TRBD2 (5 bases each). The V gene lost 1 base and the J gene lost 3 bases, with 13 bases spanning the gap. The CDR3 loop spans 15 amino acids. Germline CDR1 PRHDT, CDR2 FYEKMQ (reference sequence). The CDR3 DNA reads TGTGCCAGCAGCTTAGCAGGGTCGGCGGGCTACGAGCAGTACTTC. The encoded protein is CASSLAGSAGYEQYF.